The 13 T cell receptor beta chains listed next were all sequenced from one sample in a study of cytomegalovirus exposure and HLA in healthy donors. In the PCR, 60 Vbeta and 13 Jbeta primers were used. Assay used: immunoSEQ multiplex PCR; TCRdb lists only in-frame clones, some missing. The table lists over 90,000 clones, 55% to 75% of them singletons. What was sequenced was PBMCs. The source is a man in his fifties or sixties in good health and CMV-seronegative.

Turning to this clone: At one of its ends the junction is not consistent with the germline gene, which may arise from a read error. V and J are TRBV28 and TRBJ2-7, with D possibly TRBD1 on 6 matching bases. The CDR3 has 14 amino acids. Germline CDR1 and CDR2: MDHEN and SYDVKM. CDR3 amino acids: CASSFPGHSYEQYF. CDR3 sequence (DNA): TGTGCCAGCAGTTTCCCGGGACACTCCTACGAACAGTACTTC.

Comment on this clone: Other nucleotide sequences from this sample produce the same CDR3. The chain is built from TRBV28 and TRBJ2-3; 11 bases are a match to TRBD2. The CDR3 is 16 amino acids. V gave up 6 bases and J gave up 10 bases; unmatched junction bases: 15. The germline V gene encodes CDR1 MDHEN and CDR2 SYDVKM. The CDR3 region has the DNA TGTGCCAGCAGGGGATTGCGACTAGCGGGGACCGATCCGCAGTATTTT. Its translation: CASRGLRLAGTDPQYF.

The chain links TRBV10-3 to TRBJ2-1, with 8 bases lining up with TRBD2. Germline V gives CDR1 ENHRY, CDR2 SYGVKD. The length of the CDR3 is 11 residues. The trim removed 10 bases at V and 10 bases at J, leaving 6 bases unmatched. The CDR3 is CATGLAWEQFF. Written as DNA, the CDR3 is TGTGCCACTGGACTAGCATGGGAGCAGTTCTTC.

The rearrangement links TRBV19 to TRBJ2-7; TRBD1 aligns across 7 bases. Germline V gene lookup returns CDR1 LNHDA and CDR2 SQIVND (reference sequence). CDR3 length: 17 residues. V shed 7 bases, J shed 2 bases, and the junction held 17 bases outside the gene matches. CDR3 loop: CASTNVGVRQGTYEQYF. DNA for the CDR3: TGTGCCAGTACCAATGTCGGTGTTAGACAGGGAACCTACGAGCAGTACTTC.

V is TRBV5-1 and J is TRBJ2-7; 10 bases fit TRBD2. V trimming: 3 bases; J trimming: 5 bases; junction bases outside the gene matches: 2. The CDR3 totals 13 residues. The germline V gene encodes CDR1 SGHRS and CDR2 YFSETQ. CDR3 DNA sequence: TGCGCCAGCAGCTACGGGACTAGCGACGAGCAGTACTTC. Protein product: CASSYGTSDEQYF.

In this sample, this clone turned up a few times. The CDR3, as DNA: TGCGCCAGCAGCTTGGGAGAGGGGACAGGGGAGGGAGAGACCCAGTACTTC. Amino acids: CASSLGEGTGEGETQYF. This sequence joins TRBV5-1 and TRBJ2-5, with 10 bases that match TRBD1. Germline CDR1 SGHRS, CDR2 YFSETQ. The CDR3 has 17 amino acids. Trimming at V came to 0 bases and at J to 4 bases, leaving 9 bases not matched to a gene.

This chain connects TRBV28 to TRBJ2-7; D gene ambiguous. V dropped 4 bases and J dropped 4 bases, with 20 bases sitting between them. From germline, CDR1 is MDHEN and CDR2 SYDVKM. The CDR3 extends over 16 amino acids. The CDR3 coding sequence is TGTGCCAGCAGTTCCCTTCTTGCGGATCATCGGTACGAGCAGTACTTC. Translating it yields CASSSLLADHRYEQYF.

This CDR3 is CASSLVGGQETQYF. For the CDR3, the DNA is TGCGCCAGCAGCTTGGTGGGGGGACAAGAGACCCAGTACTTC. This chain uses TRBV5-1 with TRBJ2-5, with D possibly matching TRBD2 (6 bases). The CDR3 runs to 14 residues. Germline-derived CDR1 and CDR2 are SGHRS and YFSETQ. Trimming took off 0 bases at V and 2 bases at J, with 8 bases between the two ends.

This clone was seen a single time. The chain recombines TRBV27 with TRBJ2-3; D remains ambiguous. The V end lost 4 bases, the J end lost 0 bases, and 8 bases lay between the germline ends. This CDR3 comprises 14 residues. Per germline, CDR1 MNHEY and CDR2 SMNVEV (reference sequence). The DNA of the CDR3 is TGTGCCAGCAGTTCCGGTTCTAGCACAGATACGCAGTATTTT. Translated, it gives CASSSGSSTDTQYF.

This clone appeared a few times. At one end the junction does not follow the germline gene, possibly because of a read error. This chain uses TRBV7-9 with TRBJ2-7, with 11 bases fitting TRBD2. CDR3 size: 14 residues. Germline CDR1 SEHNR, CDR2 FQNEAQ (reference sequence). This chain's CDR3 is CSSSHSGGAYEQYF. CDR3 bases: TGTTCCAGCAGCCATAGCGGGGGGGCATACGAGCAGTACTTC. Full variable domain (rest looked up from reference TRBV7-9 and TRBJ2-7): DTGVSQNPRHKITKRGQNVTFRCDPISEHNRLYWYRQTLGQGPEFLTYFQNEAQLEKSRLLSDRFSAERPKGSFSTLEIQRTEQGDSAMYLCSSSHSGGAYEQYFGPGTRLTVT.

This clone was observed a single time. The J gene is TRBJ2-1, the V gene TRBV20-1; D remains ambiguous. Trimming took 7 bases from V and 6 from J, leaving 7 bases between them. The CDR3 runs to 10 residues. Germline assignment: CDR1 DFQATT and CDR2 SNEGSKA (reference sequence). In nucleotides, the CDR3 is TGCAGTGGACTCCTCAATGAGCAGTTCTTC. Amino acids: CSGLLNEQFF.

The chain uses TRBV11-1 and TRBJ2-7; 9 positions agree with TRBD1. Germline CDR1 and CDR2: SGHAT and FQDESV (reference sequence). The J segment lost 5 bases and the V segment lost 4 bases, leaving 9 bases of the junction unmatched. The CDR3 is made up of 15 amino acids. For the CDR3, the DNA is TGTGCCAGCAGCTCCCGGGACAGGGTTTTCGACGAGCAGTACTTC. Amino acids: CASSSRDRVFDEQYF.

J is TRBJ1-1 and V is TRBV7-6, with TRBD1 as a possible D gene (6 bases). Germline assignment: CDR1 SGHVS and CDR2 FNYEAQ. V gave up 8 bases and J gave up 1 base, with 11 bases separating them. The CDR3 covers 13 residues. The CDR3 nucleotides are TGTGCCAGCTCTCGACAGGAGAACACTGAAGCTTTCTTT. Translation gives CASSRQENTEAFF. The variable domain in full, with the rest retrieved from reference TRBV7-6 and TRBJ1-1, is GAGVSQSPRYKVTKRGQDVALRCDPISGHVSLYWYRQALGQGPEFLTYFNYEAQQDKSGLPNDRFSAERPEGSISTLTIQRTEQRDSAMYRCASSRQENTEAFFGQGTRLTVV.